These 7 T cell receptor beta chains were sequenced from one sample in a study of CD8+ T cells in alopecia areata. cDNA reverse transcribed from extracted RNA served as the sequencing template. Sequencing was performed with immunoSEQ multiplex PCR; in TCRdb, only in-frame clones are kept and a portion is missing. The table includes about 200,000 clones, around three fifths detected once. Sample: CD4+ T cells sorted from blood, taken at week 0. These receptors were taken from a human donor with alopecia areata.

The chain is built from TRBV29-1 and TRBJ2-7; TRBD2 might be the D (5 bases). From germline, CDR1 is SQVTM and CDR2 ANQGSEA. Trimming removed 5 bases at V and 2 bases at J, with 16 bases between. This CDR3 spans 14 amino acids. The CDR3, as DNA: TGCAGCGTTCTAGGGCGGGCCTCCACCTACGAGCAGTACTTC. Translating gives CSVLGRASTYEQYF.

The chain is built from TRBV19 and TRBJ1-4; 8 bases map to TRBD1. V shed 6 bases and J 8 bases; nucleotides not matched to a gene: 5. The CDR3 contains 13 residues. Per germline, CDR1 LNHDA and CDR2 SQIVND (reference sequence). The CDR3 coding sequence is TGTGCCAGTAGGGAGACAGGGGACGAAAAACTGTTTTTT. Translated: CASRETGDEKLFF.

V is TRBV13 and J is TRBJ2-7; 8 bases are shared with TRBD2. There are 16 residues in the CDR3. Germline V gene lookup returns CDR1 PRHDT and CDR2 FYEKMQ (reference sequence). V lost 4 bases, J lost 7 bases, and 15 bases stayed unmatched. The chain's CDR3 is CASSSTPLAGPGEQYF. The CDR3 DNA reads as TGTGCCAGCAGCTCAACCCCCTTAGCGGGGCCAGGGGAGCAGTACTTC.

The CDR3 spells CASSQQETQYF. CDR3 bases: TGCGCCAGCAGCCAACAAGAGACCCAGTACTTC. The genes are TRBV4-1 and TRBJ2-5; D is undetermined. The CDR3 has 11 residues. The germline gives CDR1 MGHRA, CDR2 YSYEKL. V lost 2 bases and J lost 2, with 0 bases in between.

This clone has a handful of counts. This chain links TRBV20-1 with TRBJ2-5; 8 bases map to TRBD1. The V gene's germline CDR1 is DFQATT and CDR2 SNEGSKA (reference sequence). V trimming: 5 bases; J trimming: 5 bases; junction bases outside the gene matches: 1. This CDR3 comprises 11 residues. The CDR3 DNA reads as TGCAGTGCTTGGGACAGGGAGACCCAGTACTTC. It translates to CSAWDRETQYF.

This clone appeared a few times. This CDR3 is CASSGQGVATEAFF. For the CDR3, the DNA is TGTGCCAGCAGCGGACAGGGTGTGGCAACTGAAGCTTTCTTT. This chain joins TRBV2 and TRBJ1-1, with TRBD1 identical over 8 bases. The CDR3 totals 14 residues. V was clipped by 6 bases and J by 5 bases; unmatched bases: 8. CDR1 and CDR2 (germline): SNHLY, FYNNEI.

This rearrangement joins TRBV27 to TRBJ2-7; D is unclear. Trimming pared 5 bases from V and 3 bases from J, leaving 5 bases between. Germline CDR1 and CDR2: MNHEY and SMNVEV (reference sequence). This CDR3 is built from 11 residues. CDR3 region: CASSIGYEQYF. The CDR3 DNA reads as TGTGCCAGCAGTATCGGCTACGAGCAGTACTTC.